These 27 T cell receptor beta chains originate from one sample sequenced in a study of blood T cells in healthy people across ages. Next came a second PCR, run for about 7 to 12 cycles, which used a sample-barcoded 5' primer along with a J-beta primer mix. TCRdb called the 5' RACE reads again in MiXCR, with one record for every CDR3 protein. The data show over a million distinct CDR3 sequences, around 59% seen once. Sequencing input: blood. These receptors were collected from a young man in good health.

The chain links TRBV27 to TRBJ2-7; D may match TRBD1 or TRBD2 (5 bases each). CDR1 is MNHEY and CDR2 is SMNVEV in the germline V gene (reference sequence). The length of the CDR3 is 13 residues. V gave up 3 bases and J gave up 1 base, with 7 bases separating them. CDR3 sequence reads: CASSFGASYEQYF. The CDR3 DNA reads TGTGCCAGCAGTTTCGGGGCTTCCTACGAGCAGTACTTC.

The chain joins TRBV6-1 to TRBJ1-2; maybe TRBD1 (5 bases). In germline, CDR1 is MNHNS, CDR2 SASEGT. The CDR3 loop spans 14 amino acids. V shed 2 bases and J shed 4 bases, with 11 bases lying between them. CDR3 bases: TGTGCCAGCAGTGAAACTTACAGGCCCTATGGCTACACCTTC. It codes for CASSETYRPYGYTF.

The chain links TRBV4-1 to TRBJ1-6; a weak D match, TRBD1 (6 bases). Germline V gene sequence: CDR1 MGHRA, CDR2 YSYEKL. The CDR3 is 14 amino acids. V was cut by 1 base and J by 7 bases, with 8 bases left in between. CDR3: CASSQARGNSPLHF. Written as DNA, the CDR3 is TGCGCCAGCAGCCAAGCCAGGGGAAATTCACCCCTCCACTTT.

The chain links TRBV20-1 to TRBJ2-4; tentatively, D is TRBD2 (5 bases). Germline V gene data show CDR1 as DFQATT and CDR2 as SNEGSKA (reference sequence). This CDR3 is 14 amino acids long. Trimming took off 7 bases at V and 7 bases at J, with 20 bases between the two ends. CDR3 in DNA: TGCAGTGGGGAAAACCGGCGGGTCGCGAACATTCAGTACTTC. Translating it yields CSGENRRVANIQYF.

CDR3: CSARRSGGTSTDTQYF. Here the CDR3 DNA reads TGCAGTGCTCGGCGGAGCGGGGGTACTAGCACAGATACGCAGTATTTT. The chain is built from TRBV20-1 and TRBJ2-3; TRBD2 matches at 8 bases. Germline loops: CDR1 DFQATT, CDR2 SNEGSKA (reference sequence). The trim removed 5 bases at V and 0 bases at J, leaving 10 bases unmatched. This CDR3 contains 16 residues.

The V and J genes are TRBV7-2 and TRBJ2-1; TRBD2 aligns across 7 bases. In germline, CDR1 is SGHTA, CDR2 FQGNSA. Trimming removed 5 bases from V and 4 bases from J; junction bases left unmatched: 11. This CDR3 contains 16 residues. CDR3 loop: CASSQRATGGYNEQFF. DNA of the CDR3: TGTGCCAGCAGCCAAAGGGCAACGGGGGGATACAATGAGCAGTTCTTC.

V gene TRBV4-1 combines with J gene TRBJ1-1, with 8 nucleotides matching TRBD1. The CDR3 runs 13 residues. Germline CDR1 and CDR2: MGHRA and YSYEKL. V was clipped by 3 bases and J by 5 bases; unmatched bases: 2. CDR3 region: CASSHRGQTEAFF. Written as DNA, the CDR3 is TGCGCCAGCAGCCACAGGGGGCAAACTGAAGCTTTCTTT.

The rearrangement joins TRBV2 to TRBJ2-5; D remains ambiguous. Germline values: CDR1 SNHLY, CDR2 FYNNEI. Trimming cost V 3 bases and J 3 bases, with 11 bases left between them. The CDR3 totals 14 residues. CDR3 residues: CASSEEIGEETQYF. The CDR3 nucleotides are TGTGCCAGCAGTGAGGAGATCGGCGAAGAGACCCAGTACTTC. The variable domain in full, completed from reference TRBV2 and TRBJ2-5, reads EPEVTQTPSHQVTQMGQEVILRCVPISNHLYFYWYRQILGQKVEFLVSFYNNEISEKSEIFDDQFSVERPDGSNFTLKIRSTKLEDSAMYFCASSEEIGEETQYFGPGTRLLVL.

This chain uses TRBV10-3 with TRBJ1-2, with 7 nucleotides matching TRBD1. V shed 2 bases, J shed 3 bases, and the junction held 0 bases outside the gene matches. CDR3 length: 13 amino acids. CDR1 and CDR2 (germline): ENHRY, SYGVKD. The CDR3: CAISEDRDYGYTF. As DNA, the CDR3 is TGTGCCATCAGTGAGGACAGGGACTATGGCTACACCTTC.

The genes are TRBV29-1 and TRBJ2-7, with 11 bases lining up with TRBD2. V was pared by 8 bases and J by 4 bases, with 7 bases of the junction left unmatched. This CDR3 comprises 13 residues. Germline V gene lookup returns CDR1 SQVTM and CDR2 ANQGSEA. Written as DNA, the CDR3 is TGCAGCACCTCACTAGCGGGAGAATACGAGCAGTACTTC. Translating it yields CSTSLAGEYEQYF.

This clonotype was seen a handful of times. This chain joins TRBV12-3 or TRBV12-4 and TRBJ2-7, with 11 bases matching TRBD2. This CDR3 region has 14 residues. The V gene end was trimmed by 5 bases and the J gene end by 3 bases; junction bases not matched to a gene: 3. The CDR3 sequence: CASSRTSGYYEQYF. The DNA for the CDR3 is TGTGCCAGCAGTAGGACTAGCGGGTACTACGAGCAGTACTTC.

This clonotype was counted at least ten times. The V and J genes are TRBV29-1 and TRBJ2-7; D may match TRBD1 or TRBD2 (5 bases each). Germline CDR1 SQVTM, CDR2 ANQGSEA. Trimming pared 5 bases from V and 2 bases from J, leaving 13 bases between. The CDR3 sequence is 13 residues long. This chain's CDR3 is CSVNRDGAYEQYF. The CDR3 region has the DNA TGCAGCGTTAACCGGGACGGAGCCTACGAGCAGTACTTC.

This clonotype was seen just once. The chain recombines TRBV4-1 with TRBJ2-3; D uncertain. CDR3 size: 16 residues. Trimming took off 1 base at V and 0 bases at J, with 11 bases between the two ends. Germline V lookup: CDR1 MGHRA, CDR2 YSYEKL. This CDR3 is CASSQGPFPSTDTQYF. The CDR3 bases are TGCGCCAGCAGCCAAGGGCCTTTTCCAAGCACAGATACGCAGTATTTT.

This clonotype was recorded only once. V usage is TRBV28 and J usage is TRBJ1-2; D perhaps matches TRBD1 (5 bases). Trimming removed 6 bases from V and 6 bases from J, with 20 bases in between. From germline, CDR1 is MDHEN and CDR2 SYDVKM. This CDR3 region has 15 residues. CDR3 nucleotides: TGTGCCAGCAGGGTGGGGCGCTTGGCGCTAAATGGCTACACCTTC. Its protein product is CASRVGRLALNGYTF.

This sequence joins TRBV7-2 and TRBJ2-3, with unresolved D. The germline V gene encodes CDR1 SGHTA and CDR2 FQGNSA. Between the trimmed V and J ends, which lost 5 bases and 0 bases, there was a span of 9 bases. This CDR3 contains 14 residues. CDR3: CASSRLSSTDTQYF. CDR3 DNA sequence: TGTGCCAGCAGCAGGCTGTCTAGCACAGATACGCAGTATTTT.

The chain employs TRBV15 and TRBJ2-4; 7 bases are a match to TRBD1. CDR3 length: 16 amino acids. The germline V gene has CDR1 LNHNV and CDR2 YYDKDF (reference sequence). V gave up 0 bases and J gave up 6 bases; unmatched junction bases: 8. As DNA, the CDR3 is TGTGCCACCAGCAGAGATTTTAGGCCAGGGGGAAACATTCAGTACTTC. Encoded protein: CATSRDFRPGGNIQYF.

The CDR3 nucleotides are TGTGCCATCAAGATTCAGAATGAGCAGTTCTTC. It codes for CAIKIQNEQFF. This chain uses TRBV10-3 with TRBJ2-1; D is unclear. CDR3 size: 11 residues. Trimming stripped 7 bases from V and 7 bases from J, with 8 bases between. Germline V gene data show CDR1 as ENHRY and CDR2 as SYGVKD.

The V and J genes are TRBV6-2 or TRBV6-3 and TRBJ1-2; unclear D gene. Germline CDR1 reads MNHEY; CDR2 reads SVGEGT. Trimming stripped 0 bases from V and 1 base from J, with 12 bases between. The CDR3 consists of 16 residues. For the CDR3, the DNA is TGTGCCAGCAGTTACTCCCCGGAGGAGGTTAACTATGGCTACACCTTC. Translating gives CASSYSPEEVNYGYTF.

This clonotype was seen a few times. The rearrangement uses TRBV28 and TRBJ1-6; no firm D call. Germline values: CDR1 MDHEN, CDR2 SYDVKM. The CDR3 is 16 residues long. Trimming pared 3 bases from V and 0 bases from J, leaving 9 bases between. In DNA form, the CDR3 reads TGTGCCAGCAGTTTTATCCCTGGCTCCTATAATTCACCCCTCCACTTT. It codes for CASSFIPGSYNSPLHF.

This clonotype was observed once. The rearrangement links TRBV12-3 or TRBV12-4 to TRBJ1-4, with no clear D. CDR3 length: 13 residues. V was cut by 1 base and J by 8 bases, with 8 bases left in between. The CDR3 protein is CASSLVRHEKLFF. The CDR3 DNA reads TGTGCCAGCAGTTTAGTGAGACACGAAAAACTGTTTTTT.

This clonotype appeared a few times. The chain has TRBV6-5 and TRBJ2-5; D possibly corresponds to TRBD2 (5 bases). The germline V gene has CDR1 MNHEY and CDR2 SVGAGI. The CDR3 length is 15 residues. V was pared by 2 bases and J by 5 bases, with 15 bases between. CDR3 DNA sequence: TGTGCCAGCAGTTACGGAGGCGGGCGGCTCGAGACCCAGTACTTC. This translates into CASSYGGGRLETQYF.

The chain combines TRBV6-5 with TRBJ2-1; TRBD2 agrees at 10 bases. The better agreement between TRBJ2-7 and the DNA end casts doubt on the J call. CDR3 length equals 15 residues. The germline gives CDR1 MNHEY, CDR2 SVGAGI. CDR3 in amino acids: CASTRLAGEAYEQYF. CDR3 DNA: TGTGCCAGCACGAGGCTAGCGGGAGAAGCCTACGAGCAGTACTTC.

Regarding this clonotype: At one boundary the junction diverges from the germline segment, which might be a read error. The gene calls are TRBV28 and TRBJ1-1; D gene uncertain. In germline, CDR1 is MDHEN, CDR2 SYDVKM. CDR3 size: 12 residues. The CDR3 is CASKVRNTEVFF. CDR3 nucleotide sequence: TGTGCCAGCAAGGTGAGGAACACTGAAGTTTTCTTT.

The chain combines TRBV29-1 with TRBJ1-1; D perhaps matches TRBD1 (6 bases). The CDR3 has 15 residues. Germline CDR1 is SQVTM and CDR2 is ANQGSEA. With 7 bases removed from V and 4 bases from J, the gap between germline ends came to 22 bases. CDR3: CSAGGGAPSGTEAFF. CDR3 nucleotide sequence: TGCAGCGCCGGTGGGGGGGCCCCTTCGGGCACTGAAGCTTTCTTT. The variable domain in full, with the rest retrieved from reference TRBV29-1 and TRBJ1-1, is SAVISQKPSRDICQRGTSLTIQCQVDSQVTMMFWYRQQPGQSLTLIATANQGSEATYESGFVIDKFPISRPNLTFSTLTVSNMSPEDSSIYLCSAGGGAPSGTEAFFGQGTRLTVV.

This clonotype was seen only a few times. The CDR3 region has the DNA TGTGCCAGCAGCTTAGTCCGCGGGACTCTCTACGAGCAGTACTTC. Translating it yields CASSLVRGTLYEQYF. V usage is TRBV7-2 and J usage is TRBJ2-4, with a tentative D call TRBD2 (6 bases). The DNA end favors TRBJ2-7, so the J call may be wrong. The germline V gene encodes CDR1 SGHTA and CDR2 FQGNSA. The length of the CDR3 is 15 residues.

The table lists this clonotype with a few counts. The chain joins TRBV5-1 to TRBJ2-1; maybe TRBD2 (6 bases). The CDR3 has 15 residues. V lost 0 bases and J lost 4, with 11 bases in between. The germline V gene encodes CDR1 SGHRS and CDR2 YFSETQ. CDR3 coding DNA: TGCGCCAGCAGCTTGGAGTTAGCGGAATACAATGAGCAGTTCTTC. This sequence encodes CASSLELAEYNEQFF.

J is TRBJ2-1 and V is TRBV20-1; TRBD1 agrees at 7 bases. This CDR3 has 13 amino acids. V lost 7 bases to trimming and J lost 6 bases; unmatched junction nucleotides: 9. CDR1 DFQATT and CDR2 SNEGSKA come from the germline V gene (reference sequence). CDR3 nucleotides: TGCAGTGGCGAGGGGGCAGGGCGCAATGAGCAGTTCTTC. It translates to CSGEGAGRNEQFF.